The entry below gives a single T cell receptor beta chain sequence along with its context. What it binds is unknown. In the same sample, other DNA sequences code for this CDR3. The naive CD8 population came from CD45RO-negative cells selected for CCR7, without terminally differentiated effector memory CD45RA+ cells. This entry comes from a study of shared clonotypes between healthy human individuals. The V and J ends lost 3 bases and 4 bases respectively, with 13 bases between them. In germline, CDR1 is LNHDA, CDR2 SQIVND (reference sequence). The CDR3 runs 14 residues. Study-level results: Clonotype sharing among donors was expected to depend on sequencing depth.

Assay: immunoSEQ multiplex PCR; the TCRdb copy retains only in-frame clones and omits some. The repertoire holds under 2,000,000 clones, with about 95% as singletons. This receptor was taken from a man between 18 and 35 years old in good health. The sample taken for sequencing was naive CD8+ T cells sorted from blood. The chain couples TRBV19 to TRBJ2-7; D possibly corresponds to TRBD1 (6 bases). CDR3 coding DNA: TGTGCCAGTAGTATGGGGGCAGGGGATTACGAGCAGTACTTC. This codes for CASSMGAGDYEQYF.